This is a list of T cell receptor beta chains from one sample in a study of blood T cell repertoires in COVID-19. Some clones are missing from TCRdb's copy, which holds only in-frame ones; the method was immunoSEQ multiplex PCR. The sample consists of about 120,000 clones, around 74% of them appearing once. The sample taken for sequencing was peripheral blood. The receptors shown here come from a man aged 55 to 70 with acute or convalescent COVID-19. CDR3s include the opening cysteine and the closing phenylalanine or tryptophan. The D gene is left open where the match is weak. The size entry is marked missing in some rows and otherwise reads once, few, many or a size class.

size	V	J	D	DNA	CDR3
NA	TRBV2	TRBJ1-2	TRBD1	TGTGCCAGCAGTTTTCAAGACAGGGGGCTCTCTTCTAACTATGGCTACACCTTC	CASSFQDRGLSSNYGYTF
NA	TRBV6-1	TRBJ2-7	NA	TGTGCCAGCAGTGAAGGAGCAGGGGTTCAATACGAGCAGTACTTC	CASSEGAGVQYEQYF
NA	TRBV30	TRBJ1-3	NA	TGTGCCTGGAGTAAGGGGAACACCATATATTTT	CAWSKGNTIYF
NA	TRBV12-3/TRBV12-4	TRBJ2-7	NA	TGTGCCAGCAGGCGGGGTAGATCGTACGAGCAGTACTTC	CASRRGRSYEQYF
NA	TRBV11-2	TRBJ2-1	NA	TGTGCCAGCAGCTTAGCGGAGGGTGGCAATGAGCAGTTCTTC	CASSLAEGGNEQFF
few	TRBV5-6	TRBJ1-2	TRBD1	TGTGCCAGCAGCTTCGGACAGGGTAACTATGGCTACACCTTC	CASSFGQGNYGYTF
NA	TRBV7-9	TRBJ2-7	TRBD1	TGTGCCAGCAGCCCGGACAGGGAATCCTACGAGCAGTACTTC	CASSPDRESYEQYF
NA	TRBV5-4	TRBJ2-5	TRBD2	TGTGCCAGCAGCCAAGCGGGGGAGACCCAGTACTTC	CASSQAGETQYF
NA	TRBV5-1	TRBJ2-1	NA	TGCGCCAGCAGCTTGGCGGGGAGCAATGAGCAGTTCTTC	CASSLAGSNEQFF
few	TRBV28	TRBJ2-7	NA	TGTGCCAGCAGCCAGACAGCAACCTACGAGCAGTACTTC	CASSQTATYEQYF
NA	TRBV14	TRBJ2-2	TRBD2	TGTGCCAGCAGCCAAGACCGACTAGCGGGAGGGACTTGGGACACCGGGGAGCTGTTTTTT	CASSQDRLAGGTWDTGELFF
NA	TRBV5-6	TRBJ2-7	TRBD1	TGTGCCAGCAGCGAGCCGGGACAGAGGTTCTACGAGCAGTACTTC	CASSEPGQRFYEQYF
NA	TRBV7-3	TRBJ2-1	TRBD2	TGTGCCAGCAGCTTAGGACTAGCCGATGAGCAGTTCTTC	CASSLGLADEQFF
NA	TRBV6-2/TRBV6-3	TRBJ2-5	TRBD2	TGTGCCAGCAGTCCCGGCCTAGCGGGATCCGAAGAGACCCAGTACTTC	CASSPGLAGSEETQYF
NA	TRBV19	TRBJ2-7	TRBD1	TGTGCCAGTAGTATCGACAGGGGTGGCGAGCAGTACTTC	CASSIDRGGEQYF
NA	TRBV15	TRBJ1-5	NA	TGTGCCACCAGCAGATCGGGGAGAGGGATCGAGCCCCAGCATTTT	CATSRSGRGIEPQHF
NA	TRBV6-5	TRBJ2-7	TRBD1	TGTGCCAGCGCCAGAGACAGGGATCAAGAGCAGTACTTC	CASARDRDQEQYF
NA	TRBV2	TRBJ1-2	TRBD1	TGTGCCAGTCGAGGACAGGGAGTACCTAATGGCTACACCTTC	CASRGQGVPNGYTF
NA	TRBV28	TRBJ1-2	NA	TGTGCCAGCATCCTGGGCGGGGAAGACTATGGCTACACCTTC	CASILGGEDYGYTF
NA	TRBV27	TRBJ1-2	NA	TGTGCCAGCAGTGCGAATACAGGGAAGTATGGCTACACCTTC	CASSANTGKYGYTF
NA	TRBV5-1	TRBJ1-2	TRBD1	TGCGCCAGCAGCCCCCTGGACAGGGATAGTGGCTACACCTTC	CASSPLDRDSGYTF
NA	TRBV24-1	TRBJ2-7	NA	TGTGCCACCAGTGATGCTGCGACAGGCCCGGGCGAGCAGTACTTC	CATSDAATGPGEQYF
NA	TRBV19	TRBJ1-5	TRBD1	TGTGCCAGTAGTATACTTGGGACAGGGTTCGTTTTTCAGCCCCAGCATTTT	CASSILGTGFVFQPQHF
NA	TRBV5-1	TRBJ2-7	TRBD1	TGCGCCAGCAGCAACCCCGACAGGGGTCCCTACGAGCAGTACTTC	CASSNPDRGPYEQYF
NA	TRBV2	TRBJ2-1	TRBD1	TGTGCCAGCGTCCGGGACAGGGGGCGCCCCAATGAGCAGTTCTTC	CASVRDRGRPNEQFF
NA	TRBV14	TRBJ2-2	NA	TGTGCCAGCAGCACACAACAGGGAATCGGGGAGCTGTTTTTT	CASSTQQGIGELFF
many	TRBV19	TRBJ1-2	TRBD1	TGTGCCAGTGCCGACAGGGGAGATGGCTACACCTTC	CASADRGDGYTF
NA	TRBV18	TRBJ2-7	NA	TGTGCCAGCTCACCGTCCCGGGACTCCTACGAGCAGTACTTC	CASSPSRDSYEQYF
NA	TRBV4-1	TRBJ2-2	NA	TGCGCCAGCAGCCCAAGATCCGGTGCGGACACCGGGGAGCTGTTTTTT	CASSPRSGADTGELFF
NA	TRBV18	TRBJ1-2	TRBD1	TGTGCCAGCTCTCGGGGACAGGGTGGCTACACCTTC	CASSRGQGGYTF
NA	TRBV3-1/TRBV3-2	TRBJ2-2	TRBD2	TGTGCCAGCAGCCAGGGACCGCGGACTAGCGGGAGGGTCACCGGGGAGCTGTTTTTT	CASSQGPRTSGRVTGELFF
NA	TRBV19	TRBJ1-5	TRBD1	TGTGCCAGTAGTAGATACGGACAGGGCCAGACTCAGCCCCAGCATTTT	CASSRYGQGQTQPQHF
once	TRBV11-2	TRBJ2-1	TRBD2	TGTGCCAGCAGCCCCTCGGCGGGGGGACACAATGAGCAGTTCTTC	CASSPSAGGHNEQFF
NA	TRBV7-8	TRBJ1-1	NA	TGTGCCAGCAGCTTAGTTTGGTTTCGGGAGACTGAAGCTTTCTTT	CASSLVWFRETEAFF
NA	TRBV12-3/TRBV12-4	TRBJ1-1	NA	TGTGCCAGCCGAGAGACAGGAAACACTGAAGCTTTCTTT	CASRETGNTEAFF
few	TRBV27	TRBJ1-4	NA	TGTGCCAGCAGTCCGACAGGATACTGGGAAAAACTGTTTTTT	CASSPTGYWEKLFF
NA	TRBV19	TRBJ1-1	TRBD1	TGTGCCAGCCGAAACAGGGGCATGAACACTGAAGCTTTCTTT	CASRNRGMNTEAFF